Below, 32 T cell receptor beta chains from the same sample are listed, as sequenced in a study of graft-versus-host responses after intestinal transplantation. These TCRs are of unknown antigen specificity. Repertoires were generated with immunoSEQ multiplex PCR, while TCRdb's copy carries only in-frame clones and drops some. The repertoire holds tens of thousands of clones, with roughly 92% as singletons. This specimen consisted of unstimulated CD4+ T cells sorted from spleen or lymph node cells, obtained before intestinal transplant. All receptors derive from a human donor who received an intestinal transplant.

CDR3 sequence: CASSLTNEVRRYEQYF. The CDR3 DNA reads TGTGCCAGCAGTTTAACCAACGAGGTCCGGCGTTACGAGCAGTACTTC. The chain employs TRBV27 and TRBJ2-7, with D uncertain. Trimming cost V 2 bases and J 4 bases, with 18 bases left between them. In germline, CDR1 is MNHEY, CDR2 SMNVEV (reference sequence). The CDR3 runs to 16 residues.

The chain couples TRBV19 to TRBJ2-3, with D maybe TRBD2 (6 bases). The germline V and J ends were trimmed by 5 bases and 5 bases, with 17 bases remaining between them. The germline gives CDR1 LNHDA, CDR2 SQIVND (reference sequence). The CDR3 is 15 amino acids. CDR3 protein: CASSLTAFGGDTQYF. The CDR3 nucleotides are TGTGCCAGTAGTCTGACGGCCTTCGGGGGAGATACGCAGTATTTT. The variable domain in full, with the rest retrieved from reference TRBV19 and TRBJ2-3, is DGGITQSPKYLFRKEGQNVTLSCEQNLNHDAMYWYRQDPGQGLRLIYYSQIVNDFQKGDIAEGYSVSREKKESFPLTVTSAQKNPTAFYLCASSLTAFGGDTQYFGPGTRLTVL.

This clone was counted a single time. This rearrangement joins TRBV6-5 to TRBJ1-2; 8 bases are a match to TRBD1. With V trimmed by 2 bases and J by 7 bases, 9 bases remained unmatched. Germline loops: CDR1 MNHEY, CDR2 SVGAGI. The CDR3 covers 15 residues. The CDR3 sequence: CASSYGGTGRAGYTF. In nucleotides, the CDR3 is TGTGCCAGCAGTTACGGTGGGACAGGACGGGCTGGCTACACCTTC.

The V and J genes are TRBV25-1 and TRBJ1-1; D may be TRBD1 (5 bases). The V gene lost 0 bases and the J gene lost 5 bases, with 10 bases spanning the gap. Per the germline V gene, CDR1 is MGHDK and CDR2 is SYGVNS. The CDR3 sequence is 14 residues long. CDR3 region: CASSEYWGSTEAFF. The CDR3 nucleotides are TGTGCCAGCAGTGAATATTGGGGGTCGACTGAAGCTTTCTTT.

The chain combines TRBV30 with TRBJ1-3; 8 nucleotides match TRBD1. CDR1 GTSNPN and CDR2 SVGIG come from the germline V gene (reference sequence). The V gene end was trimmed by 4 bases and the J gene end by 2 bases; junction bases not matched to a gene: 7. CDR3 length: 15 amino acids. The CDR3, as DNA: TGTGCCTGGACCTTGACAGGGGAACCTGGAAACACCATATATTTT. It codes for CAWTLTGEPGNTIYF.

The V and J genes are TRBV28 and TRBJ2-1; 7 nucleotides align to TRBD2. In germline, CDR1 is MDHEN, CDR2 SYDVKM. The length of the CDR3 is 15 residues. The trim removed 7 bases at V and 9 bases at J, leaving 15 bases unmatched. CDR3 amino acids: CASIPGASGTTEQFF. CDR3 nucleotides: TGTGCCAGCATCCCAGGAGCTAGCGGAACAACTGAGCAGTTCTTC.

The genes are TRBV16 and TRBJ1-2, with TRBD1 identical over 7 bases. The V gene end was trimmed by 1 base and the J gene end by 4 bases; junction bases not matched to a gene: 12. The germline V gene encodes CDR1 KGHSY and CDR2 FQNENV. The CDR3 is 17 amino acids. The CDR3 protein is CASSQWSGDSDSYGYTF. The CDR3 bases are TGTGCCAGCAGCCAATGGAGCGGGGACAGCGATTCCTATGGCTACACCTTC.

The chain combines TRBV7-9 with TRBJ2-6, with D possibly TRBD1 on 6 matching bases. Trimming pared 1 base from V and 3 bases from J, leaving 10 bases between. Per germline, CDR1 SEHNR and CDR2 FQNEAQ (reference sequence). The CDR3 totals 16 residues. CDR3 bases: TGTGCCAGCAGCTTAGGAGGGGGTGTTGGGGCCAACGTCCTGACTTTC. This gives the protein CASSLGGGVGANVLTF.

This chain joins TRBV18 and TRBJ1-1; the match to TRBD1 covers 8 bases. V lost 3 bases, J lost 4 bases, and 7 bases stayed unmatched. Germline CDR1 is KGHSH and CDR2 is LQKENI. CDR3 size: 15 residues. The CDR3 sequence is CASSPRQGSGTEAFF. CDR3 coding DNA: TGTGCCAGCTCACCGCGACAGGGGTCGGGCACTGAAGCTTTCTTT.

The chain has TRBV7-6 and TRBJ2-3; no clear D gene. The CDR3 has 12 residues. The V end lost 5 bases, the J end lost 2 bases, and 5 bases lay between the germline ends. CDR1 is SGHVS and CDR2 is FNYEAQ in the germline V gene. The CDR3 region has the DNA TGTGCCAGCAGCGAACACACAGATACGCAGTATTTT. Protein product: CASSEHTDTQYF.

The chain employs TRBV6-5 and TRBJ2-5; 9 positions agree with TRBD2. Germline V gene data show CDR1 as MNHEY and CDR2 as SVGAGI. This CDR3 has 13 residues. V was pared by 6 bases and J by 4 bases, with 3 bases of the junction left unmatched. The CDR3, as DNA: TGTGCCAGCAGAGATAGCGGGAGAGAGACCCAGTACTTC. It codes for CASRDSGRETQYF.

The V and J genes are TRBV6-1 and TRBJ2-5, with 8 bases identical to TRBD1. Per the germline V gene, CDR1 is MNHNS and CDR2 is SASEGT. CDR3 size: 16 residues. Trimming at V came to 4 bases and at J to 11 bases, leaving 18 bases not matched to a gene. The CDR3 loop is CASSVLAGQALMEQYF. In DNA form, the CDR3 reads TGTGCCAGCAGTGTCCTCGCGGGACAGGCCCTTATGGAGCAGTACTTC.

V gene TRBV30 combines with J gene TRBJ1-4, with D possibly TRBD1 on 5 matching bases. The V end was cut by 0 bases, the J end by 7 bases, with 21 bases between. Germline-derived CDR1 and CDR2 are GTSNPN and SVGIG (reference sequence). The CDR3 covers 17 residues. The CDR3 nucleotides are TGTGCCTGGAGTGTACAAAGGCTCACGACAGTTGCTGAAAAACTGTTTTTT. This gives the protein CAWSVQRLTTVAEKLFF.

This clone was detected only once. The V call is TRBV9, the J call TRBJ2-1, with D maybe TRBD1 (6 bases). Germline V gives CDR1 SGDLS, CDR2 YYNGEE. The CDR3 spans 14 residues. Trimming took off 0 bases at V and 9 bases at J, with 13 bases between the two ends. In DNA form, the CDR3 reads TGTGCCAGCAGCGTAGTAAACAGGGATAGTGAGCAGTTCTTC. Protein sequence: CASSVVNRDSEQFF.

This chain links TRBV5-4 with TRBJ2-7; TRBD1 matches 7 bases. CDR1 is SGHNT, CDR2 YYREEE, per germline (reference sequence). This CDR3 comprises 16 residues. With 4 bases clipped from V and 7 bases from J, the junction kept 17 bases outside the gene matches. Written as DNA, the CDR3 is TGTGCCAGCAGCCAGACCCCGGGACAGCGCCTGCTTGAGCAGTACTTC. It is translated as CASSQTPGQRLLEQYF.

The chain is built from TRBV6-5 and TRBJ1-4; the D is unclear. This CDR3 has 13 residues. Trimming stripped 8 bases from V and 4 bases from J, with 11 bases between. The germline CDR1 and CDR2 sequences are MNHEY and SVGAGI. CDR3 region: CASRTTDNEKLFF. The CDR3 bases are TGTGCCAGCCGGACTACGGATAATGAAAAACTGTTTTTT.

This chain uses TRBV19 with TRBJ2-3; either TRBD1 or TRBD2 may supply D (5 bases each). V shed 0 bases and J shed 3 bases, with 10 bases lying between them. The V gene's germline CDR1 is LNHDA and CDR2 SQIVND (reference sequence). The CDR3 has 15 amino acids. The CDR3 coding sequence is TGTGCCAGTAGTATAGATCTGGGGACGACAGATACGCAGTATTTT. Encoded protein: CASSIDLGTTDTQYF.

This rearrangement joins TRBV5-8 to TRBJ1-5; TRBD1 agrees at 8 bases. The V segment lost 4 bases and the J segment 0 bases; nucleotides outside the gene matches: 12. The CDR3 extends over 18 amino acids. Germline values: CDR1 SGHTS, CDR2 YDEGEE. The CDR3 DNA follows: TGTGCCAGCAGCCTAAGGTTCCAGGGGGCCTATAGCAATCAGCCCCAGCATTTT. It yields the protein CASSLRFQGAYSNQPQHF.

This chain connects TRBV11-2 to TRBJ2-3; 11 nucleotides match TRBD2. V gave up 5 bases and J gave up 0 bases; unmatched junction bases: 4. Germline V lookup: CDR1 SGHAT, CDR2 FQNNGV. The CDR3 is made up of 16 amino acids. The CDR3 nucleotides are TGTGCCAGCAGCCCCCGGACTAGCGGGAGCACAGATACGCAGTATTTT. It yields the protein CASSPRTSGSTDTQYF.

This CDR3 reads CASSVGKGPYSNQPQHF. The CDR3 DNA is TGTGCCAGCAGCGTAGGGAAAGGGCCGTATAGCAATCAGCCCCAGCATTTT. J is TRBJ1-5 and V is TRBV9; D remains unclear. Germline CDR1 and CDR2: SGDLS and YYNGEE. Trimming pared 0 bases from V and 0 bases from J, leaving 13 bases between. The CDR3 is 17 residues long.

The sample holds one count of this clone. J is TRBJ2-7 and V is TRBV2, with 7 bases identical to TRBD2. Germline trimming cut 4 bases from V and 0 bases from J; bases unmatched to any gene: 6. The CDR3 is made up of 15 amino acids. Germline V lookup: CDR1 SNHLY, CDR2 FYNNEI. This chain's CDR3 is CASSVERGSSYEQYF. The DNA for the CDR3 is TGTGCCAGCAGTGTCGAGCGGGGAAGCTCCTACGAGCAGTACTTC.

This rearrangement joins TRBV7-9 to TRBJ2-7; D is undetermined. Germline assignment: CDR1 SEHNR and CDR2 FQNEAQ (reference sequence). The V gene lost 5 bases and the J gene lost 0 bases, with 17 bases spanning the gap. The CDR3 has 16 amino acids. The CDR3 nucleotides read TGTGCCAGCAGCACCCGGACCGAAATGAGCTCCTACGAGCAGTACTTC. It is translated as CASSTRTEMSSYEQYF.

The chain links TRBV5-4 to TRBJ2-7, with 11 bases that match TRBD2. Germline V CDR1 and CDR2: SGHNT, YYREEE (reference sequence). J lost 0 bases, V lost 1 base, and 3 bases had no gene match. The CDR3 runs 16 residues. For the CDR3, the DNA is TGTGCCAGCAGCTTGAGGACTAGCGGGTTCTCCTACGAGCAGTACTTC. Translation gives CASSLRTSGFSYEQYF.

The gene calls are TRBV30 and TRBJ2-5; no reliable D call. This CDR3 is 15 amino acids long. V was shortened by 4 bases and J by 1 base, with 16 bases between the two germline ends. Looked up from germline, CDR1 is GTSNPN and CDR2 is SVGIG (reference sequence). Here the CDR3 reads CAWNGASLGQETQYF. For the CDR3, the DNA is TGTGCCTGGAACGGCGCCAGTTTGGGCCAAGAGACCCAGTACTTC. Filled out from reference TRBV30 and TRBJ2-5, the complete variable domain reads SQTIHQWPATLVQPVGSPLSLECTVEGTSNPNLYWYRQAAGRGLQLLFYSVGIGQISSEVPQNLSASRPQDRQFILSSKKLLLSDSGFYLCAWNGASLGQETQYFGPGTRLLVL.

This sequence joins TRBV19 and TRBJ2-5, with 11 bases fitting TRBD2. CDR1 is LNHDA and CDR2 is SQIVND in the germline V gene (reference sequence). This CDR3 contains 15 residues. J was trimmed by 4 bases and V by 7 bases; bases with no gene match: 8. The CDR3 sequence: CASKEVAGGGETQYF. Written as DNA, the CDR3 is TGTGCCAGTAAGGAGGTAGCGGGAGGGGGAGAGACCCAGTACTTC.

The rearrangement uses TRBV6-5 and TRBJ1-1, with 9 bases matching TRBD1. With 5 bases clipped from V and 6 bases from J, the junction kept 4 bases outside the gene matches. Germline V lookup: CDR1 MNHEY, CDR2 SVGAGI. The CDR3 totals 13 residues. This chain's CDR3 is CASSLDRGAEAFF. CDR3 nucleotide sequence: TGTGCCAGCAGTCTTGACAGGGGGGCTGAAGCTTTCTTT.

This clone appeared a few times. This rearrangement joins TRBV5-4 to TRBJ2-5, with D tentatively TRBD1 or TRBD2 (6 bases each). Germline V CDR1 and CDR2: SGHNT, YYREEE (reference sequence). The germline V and J ends were trimmed by 4 bases and 5 bases, with 15 bases remaining between them. The CDR3 is made up of 14 amino acids. Written as DNA, the CDR3 is TGTGCCAGCAGCCGTCCCGGGGGCCGGGAGACCCAGTACTTC. It translates to CASSRPGGRETQYF.

This chain joins TRBV9 and TRBJ2-1; no definite D call. The V and J ends lost 0 bases and 1 base respectively, with 8 bases between them. The CDR3 covers 15 residues. Germline-derived CDR1 and CDR2 are SGDLS and YYNGEE. The DNA for the CDR3 is TGTGCCAGCAGCGTAGATGCCCCTTCCTACAATGAGCAGTTCTTC. Translated: CASSVDAPSYNEQFF.

This clone appeared a few times. The rearrangement joins TRBV28 to TRBJ1-2; D gene unclear. Per the germline V gene, CDR1 is MDHEN and CDR2 is SYDVKM. Trimming removed 2 bases at V and 3 bases at J, with 7 bases between. The CDR3 covers 13 residues. CDR3 residues: CASSLVVDYGYTF. The CDR3 nucleotides read TGTGCCAGCAGTTTAGTAGTAGACTATGGCTACACCTTC.

The chain links TRBV6-6 to TRBJ2-7; D may correspond to TRBD1 or TRBD2 (5 bases each). Looked up from germline, CDR1 is MNHNY and CDR2 is SVGAGI (reference sequence). This CDR3 is 15 amino acids long. V was clipped by 6 bases and J by 5 bases, with 20 bases between them. The CDR3 nucleotides are TGTGCCAGCAGCCTACCGGGCGGAAGGGGAGACGAGCAGTACTTC. Residues: CASSLPGGRGDEQYF.

The chain recombines TRBV7-8 with TRBJ2-1; D not resolved. Trimming pared 7 bases from V and 0 bases from J, leaving 13 bases between. The CDR3 runs to 15 residues. Germline CDR1 is SGHVS and CDR2 is FQNEAQ. CDR3 coding DNA: TGTGCCAGCACCCCCAGGCGAGACTCCTACAATGAGCAGTTCTTC. Its translation: CASTPRRDSYNEQFF.

The rearrangement uses TRBV28 and TRBJ2-1; the D is unclear. CDR3 length: 19 amino acids. Trimming cost V 2 bases and J 1 base, with 21 bases left between them. Germline-derived CDR1 and CDR2 are MDHEN and SYDVKM. CDR3 in DNA: TGTGCCAGCAGTTTAAGAGTTAGCTCTCCGACCCCATCCTACAATGAGCAGTTCTTC. Translation gives CASSLRVSSPTPSYNEQFF.